The subject of this entry is one T cell receptor (beta chain). This record comes from a study of CD8+ T cells in alopecia areata. Study at large: The investigators scored severity in treated patients by the percentage of affected scalp area.

This CDR3 contains 13 residues. V was cut by 5 bases and J by 2 bases, with 9 bases left in between. Germline CDR1 and CDR2: SGHTA and FQGNSA. RNA, once extracted, was reverse transcribed into cDNA for use as the sequencing template. This table comes from immunoSEQ multiplex PCR, and its TCRdb copy is limited to in-frame clones, with some not included. The sample holds fewer than 350,000 clones, roughly 60% seen once. Described treatment: oral pan-JAK inhibitor, 5-10 mg twice daily. The receptor's source is a human donor with alopecia areata. V is TRBV7-2 and J is TRBJ1-2, with D possibly TRBD1 on 5 matching bases. This specimen consisted of CD4+ T cells sorted from blood, obtained at week 24, from a patient treated with tofacitinib. The CDR3 here is CASSHGQNYGYTF. The DNA of the CDR3 is TGTGCCAGCAGCCACGGACAAAACTATGGCTACACCTTC.